The 22 T cell receptor beta chains in this list originate from one sample, sequenced in a study of PD-L1 blockade in urothelial cancer. Clones were sequenced by immunoSEQ multiplex PCR, and TCRdb holds only the in-frame ones, with some missing. The table lists some 500 clones, 35% of them singletons. Sample: tumor tissue, taken before atezolizumab (anti-PD-L1) treatment. The origin of the receptors is a man aged 60 to 75 with urothelial cancer.

This clone appeared a few times. This rearrangement joins TRBV28 to TRBJ1-1; the D gene is possibly TRBD1 (6 bases). The CDR3 loop spans 15 amino acids. V lost 6 bases, J lost 1 base, and 15 bases lay in between. Germline CDR1 reads MDHEN; CDR2 reads SYDVKM. The CDR3 loop is CASRTTGNPNTEAFF. The CDR3 DNA reads as TGTGCCAGCAGGACTACAGGGAACCCGAACACTGAAGCTTTCTTT.

This clone has only a few counts. The chain has TRBV28 and TRBJ1-1; TRBD1 agrees at 7 bases. The junction had 9 bases not matched to a gene; V was cut back by 7 bases and J by 1 base. Germline values: CDR1 MDHEN, CDR2 SYDVKM. The CDR3 spans 15 residues. The CDR3 loop reads CASIFTGAGNTEAFF. DNA of the CDR3: TGTGCCAGCATTTTTACAGGGGCGGGGAACACTGAAGCTTTCTTT.

In regard to this clone: One junction end disagrees with the germline gene, perhaps due to a read error. The chain couples TRBV18 to TRBJ1-5, with no clear D. CDR1 and CDR2 (germline): KGHSH, LQKENI. The CDR3 length is 13 residues. The CDR3 DNA reads TGTGCCAGCTCACTAGGGCCCAATCAGTCCCAGCATTTT. Amino acid sequence: CASSLGPNQSQHF.

The table lists this clone with a few counts. The chain combines TRBV28 with TRBJ1-2; possible D gene TRBD1, 6 bases. The CDR3 consists of 15 residues. V gave up 4 bases and J gave up 5 bases, with 17 bases separating them. Germline-derived CDR1 and CDR2 are MDHEN and SYDVKM. CDR3 bases: TGTGCCAGCAGTTCCCTAGACAGGCCCCCATATGGCTACACCTTC. Encoded protein: CASSSLDRPPYGYTF.

For this clone: At one boundary the junction diverges from the germline segment, which might be a read error. The chain joins TRBV11-3 to TRBJ2-1; D remains unclear. Per germline, CDR1 SGHNT and CDR2 YENEEA. The length of the CDR3 is 15 residues. DNA of the CDR3: TGTGCTAGCAGCCCCAGCCCCAGCTCCTACAATGAGCAGTTCTTC. This codes for CASSPSPSSYNEQFF.

The chain carries TRBV28 and TRBJ1-1; D remains unclear. Trimming shortened V by 6 bases and J by 4 bases, and 27 bases separated the two germline ends. Germline assignment: CDR1 MDHEN and CDR2 SYDVKM. CDR3 length equals 18 residues. The CDR3 protein is CASSTGRYSHLIFTEAFF. The CDR3 DNA is TGTGCCAGCAGCACCGGACGGTACTCACACTTAATATTCACTGAAGCTTTCTTT.

This chain joins TRBV19 and TRBJ1-6; the match to TRBD1 covers 8 bases. Trimming at V came to 5 bases and at J to 6 bases, leaving 6 bases not matched to a gene. The CDR3 has 15 amino acids. Germline V gene lookup returns CDR1 LNHDA and CDR2 SQIVND (reference sequence). The CDR3 nucleotides are TGTGCCAGTAGTCCTCTCGACAGGGGTAATTCACCCCTCCACTTT. Its translation: CASSPLDRGNSPLHF.

The chain uses TRBV29-1 and TRBJ1-2; D call uncertain. The ends were cut back, 4 bases at V and 6 bases at J, with 15 bases in the middle. This CDR3 spans 13 amino acids. Germline CDR1 and CDR2: SQVTM and ANQGSEA. The CDR3 DNA reads as TGCAGCGTTGTGAGGCAGTTCATAGATGGCTACACCTTC. Protein: CSVVRQFIDGYTF. Variable domain in full (rest from reference TRBV29-1 and TRBJ1-2): SAVISQKPSRDICQRGTSLTIQCQVDSQVTMMFWYRQQPGQSLTLIATANQGSEATYESGFVIDKFPISRPNLTFSTLTVSNMSPEDSSIYLCSVVRQFIDGYTFGSGTRLTVV.

The chain uses TRBV18 and TRBJ1-5; D not resolved. This CDR3 comprises 13 residues. CDR1 is KGHSH and CDR2 is LQKENI in the germline V gene. V was clipped by 1 base and J by 4 bases, with 5 bases between them. Written as DNA, the CDR3 is TGTGCCAGCTCACCACAGCAGAATCAGCCCCAGCATTTT. Its protein is CASSPQQNQPQHF.

This clone was counted a few times. The chain links TRBV6-8 to TRBJ1-3, with 7 bases lining up with TRBD1. CDR1 and CDR2 (germline): MNHGY, SAAAGT. J gave up 3 bases and V 7 bases, and 9 bases lay outside the gene matches. The CDR3 consists of 15 residues. CDR3 loop: CASNAPGTVGNTIYF. The CDR3 DNA reads TGTGCCAGCAATGCTCCCGGGACAGTTGGAAACACCATATATTTT.

The rearrangement joins TRBV10-2 to TRBJ2-5, with 9 bases aligning to TRBD2. Germline V gene lookup returns CDR1 WSHSY and CDR2 SAAADI. The length of the CDR3 is 16 residues. Germline trimming cut 0 bases from V and 2 bases from J; bases unmatched to any gene: 4. CDR3 DNA sequence: TGCGCCAGCAGTGAGTCGGCGGGGGGGCCTCAAGAGACCCAGTACTTC. The encoded protein is CASSESAGGPQETQYF.

This chain links TRBV30 with TRBJ1-1; D remains unclear. There are 12 residues in the CDR3. Germline assignment: CDR1 GTSNPN and CDR2 SVGIG (reference sequence). Trimming removed 2 bases at V and 1 base at J, with 5 bases between. DNA for the CDR3: TGTGCCTGGAGTCCAAAGAACACTGAAGCTTTCTTT. Amino acid sequence: CAWSPKNTEAFF.

This clone has a handful of counts. The chain uses TRBV29-1 and TRBJ2-7; D might be TRBD1 or TRBD2, each matching 6 bases. V lost 3 bases, J lost 2 bases, and 14 bases lay in between. In germline, CDR1 is SQVTM, CDR2 ANQGSEA. This CDR3 region has 14 residues. The CDR3 coding sequence is TGCAGCGTTGAGGGGGGCGACGGCACCTACGAGCAGTACTTC. It yields the protein CSVEGGDGTYEQYF.

By share, this clone counts as medium-sized. The chain couples TRBV11-1 to TRBJ1-1; possibly TRBD1 for D (6 bases). CDR3 size: 15 residues. Trimming removed 1 base at V and 1 base at J, with 10 bases between. Germline lookup yields CDR1 SGHAT and CDR2 FQDESV (reference sequence). CDR3 bases: TGTGCCAGCAGCTTAGTCGGACAGCAGAACACTGAAGCTTTCTTT. Its protein product is CASSLVGQQNTEAFF.

Worth noting for this clone: Sequence at one end of the junction differs from germline and may be a read error. The chain joins TRBV23-1 to TRBJ2-1, with 14 bases matching TRBD2. TRBV23-1 is designated an ORF whose function remains uncertain. This CDR3 contains 17 residues. The CDR3 region has the DNA TGCGCCAGCAGCCATCCTCGACTAGCGGGAGGGCCCGATGAACAGTTCTTC. This translates into CASSHPRLAGGPDEQFF.

This clone has just one count. This chain uses TRBV19 with TRBJ2-7, with D perhaps matching TRBD1 (6 bases). V was trimmed by 2 bases and J by 3 bases, leaving 11 bases between them. The CDR3 is 14 residues long. Germline V gene sequence: CDR1 LNHDA, CDR2 SQIVND (reference sequence). The CDR3 coding sequence is TGTGCCAGTAGTATAACCTACAGGGTCTACGAGCAGTACTTC. This gives the protein CASSITYRVYEQYF.

This clone was observed a few times. This rearrangement joins TRBV11-3 to TRBJ2-1; D not resolved. Between the trimmed V and J ends, which lost 0 bases and 5 bases, there was a span of 14 bases. Germline V lookup: CDR1 SGHNT, CDR2 YENEEA. This CDR3 region has 16 residues. The CDR3 DNA reads TGTGCCAGCAGCTTAGAGATGGGGAAAGGAGACAATGAGCAGTTCTTC. Translation: CASSLEMGKGDNEQFF.

V is TRBV12-5 and J is TRBJ1-6, with 8 bases fitting TRBD1. The CDR3 runs to 16 residues. The germline gives CDR1 LGHNT, CDR2 FRNRAP. The CDR3 reads CATISGPRTGNSPLHF. The CDR3 nucleotides are TGTGCCACCATCTCAGGGCCGAGGACAGGGAATTCACCCCTCCACTTT.

This clone appeared a few times. The chain joins TRBV6-7 to TRBJ2-1, with 8 bases aligning to TRBD2. TRBV6-7 is an ORF, with its function uncertain. This CDR3 contains 16 residues. The trim removed 7 bases at V and 8 bases at J, leaving 16 bases unmatched. Here the CDR3 reads CASKRVSGVPFHEQFF. The DNA for the CDR3 is TGTGCCAGCAAAAGGGTTAGCGGGGTCCCCTTTCATGAGCAGTTCTTC.

This clone is classed as large. The V call is TRBV11-3, the J call TRBJ2-3, with a possible D match to TRBD1 (5 bases). The CDR3 spans 15 residues. The V gene's germline CDR1 is SGHNT and CDR2 YENEEA. The V gene lost 3 bases and the J gene lost 2 bases, with 12 bases spanning the gap. CDR3 DNA sequence: TGTGCCAGCAGCTTTGTAGACAGCTACACAGATACGCAGTATTTT. Translation: CASSFVDSYTDTQYF.

J is TRBJ1-4 and V is TRBV19; no firm D call. Germline CDR1 is LNHDA and CDR2 is SQIVND (reference sequence). This CDR3 spans 15 amino acids. V dropped 3 bases and J dropped 3 bases, with 11 bases sitting between them. DNA for the CDR3: TGTGCCAGTAGTATCGGATGGAGTTCTAATGAAAAACTGTTTTTT. This gives the protein CASSIGWSSNEKLFF.

The chain recombines TRBV19 with TRBJ1-5; D not certain. The J call is in doubt because the DNA end fits TRBJ2-3 better. This CDR3 region has 12 residues. Germline V gene sequence: CDR1 LNHDA, CDR2 SQIVND (reference sequence). The chain's CDR3 is CASSEKDQPQYF. DNA for the CDR3: TGTGCCAGTAGTGAAAAAGATCAGCCCCAGTATTTT.